This T cell receptor beta chain derives from a study of blood T cell repertoires in COVID-19. The assay was immunoSEQ multiplex PCR, and TCRdb's table has in-frame clones only and misses some. The sample carries some 80,000 clones, around 84% recorded once. This CDR3 has 14 residues. Germline V gene lookup returns CDR1 LNHDA and CDR2 SQIVND (reference sequence). V was clipped by 5 bases and J by 8 bases; unmatched bases: 8. J is TRBJ2-2 and V is TRBV19; TRBD1 agrees at 7 bases. Sequencing was done on a sample of peripheral blood. The sequence was collected from a woman in her sixties or seventies with acute or convalescent COVID-19. The CDR3 region is CASSLRQGAGELFF. The CDR3 coding sequence is TGTGCCAGTAGTCTACGACAGGGCGCAGGGGAGCTGTTTTTT.